This T cell receptor beta chain was captured by sequencing in a study of cytomegalovirus exposure and HLA in healthy donors. Findings of the study overall: Association of a missense DCLRE1C variant with TCR beta V- and J-gene trimming was reported in a later analysis. Researchers counted over 150 TCR beta chains as cytomegalovirus-associated. Upon later analysis, TCR association rates were observed to vary by HLA locus, being highest for DRB1 and lowest for HLA-C. Prior analysis indicated that the majority of TCR beta V segments exhibited productivity approximately 87% or approximately 30% of the time.

The PCR was carried out with 60 Vbeta primers and 13 Jbeta primers. Sequenced by immunoSEQ multiplex PCR; TCRdb stores in-frame clones only, minus some. This sample yields about 130,000 clones, of which about four fifths are seen a single time; over 3% belongs to the top ten. As regards this clone: Antigen specificity is unknown.

Deletions cut 7 bases from V and 7 bases from J, with 16 bases between. Germline-derived CDR1 and CDR2 are SNHLY and FYNNEI. CDR3 length: 14 residues. The sequenced material came from PBMCs. This receptor was identified in a woman aged 40 to 50 in good health and CMV-seronegative. The J gene is TRBJ2-2, the V gene TRBV2, with D perhaps matching TRBD2 (6 bases). The CDR3 DNA follows: TGTGCCAGCAACCAGGAGGGCCGGAGCGGGGAGCTGTTTTTT. It translates to CASNQEGRSGELFF.